This passage covers 2 T cell receptor beta chains from one sample sequenced in a study of neurological immune-mediated disorders (dated by TCRdb to between 2019 and 2020). Receptor libraries were prepared by 5' RACE. For sequencing, an Illumina HiSeq 2500 was employed. TCRdb's own reprocessing of the public reads used fastp at Q25 and MiXCR and kept productive beta chains. Each entry merges the rows of one CDR3 protein and shows their most common DNA and genes. Within this sample are about 87,000 distinct CDR3 sequences, with roughly 3.3% of them counted one time only. Around 3.2% of the sample goes to the ten largest clones. The sample taken for sequencing was PBMCs. The receptor source for this set is a woman in her forties or fifties with multiple sclerosis.

This clonotype was detected many times. J is TRBJ1-4 and V is TRBV7-6; D is undetermined. Germline lookup yields CDR1 SGHVS and CDR2 FNYEAQ. V was shortened by 5 bases and J by 3 bases, with 10 bases between the two germline ends. The CDR3 runs 14 residues. Here the CDR3 reads CASSAGMANEKLFF. The CDR3 coding sequence is TGTGCCAGCAGCGCGGGGATGGCTAATGAAAAACTGTTTTTT.

This clonotype was counted at least ten times. This chain joins TRBV14 and TRBJ2-2; no reliable D call. V was pared by 2 bases and J by 4 bases, with 8 bases between. The length of the CDR3 is 14 residues. The germline V gene has CDR1 SGHDN and CDR2 FVKESK. CDR3 in amino acids: CASSQIRSTGELFF. Written as DNA, the CDR3 is TGTGCCAGCAGCCAAATTAGAAGCACCGGGGAGCTGTTTTTT.